This T cell receptor beta chain was captured in a study of blood T cells in healthy people across ages. Germline V lookup: CDR1 SNHLY, CDR2 FYNNEI. V lost 7 bases and J 6 bases, leaving 15 bases between the germline ends. The CDR3 extends over 13 amino acids. Points on this clonotype: Antigen unknown.

For the second PCR, which ran for about 7 to 11 cycles, a sample-barcoded 5' primer and a J-beta primer mix were used. A single record per CDR3 protein comes from TCRdb applying MiXCR to the 5' RACE reads. Counted here are more than 900,000 distinct CDR3 sequences, almost 30% occurring once; the ten biggest clones make up 10%. The study, taken as a whole, reports: Diversity was estimated from one million T cells, and these estimates were considered underestimates. Naive CD4+ cell counts and diversity both ran higher in long-lived than in aged donors. With age, beta diversity per million T cells declined roughly linearly, significantly by over 35.

This sample also appeared in a second study, on T cells of mothers and their children. This second report adds: Over 9.5 million TCR beta CDR3 reads were obtained from each mother, and several million from each child.

The TCR originated in a middle-aged woman in good health. Material for sequencing was blood. The chain carries TRBV2 and TRBJ1-2, with D uncertain. The chain's CDR3 is CASIPQALDGYTF. The CDR3 DNA reads as TGTGCCAGCATACCTCAGGCCCTGGATGGCTACACCTTC.